This T cell receptor (beta chain) emerged from a study of neurological immune-mediated disorders. Whole-study results and caveats: No CDR3 amino acid sequences recurred among expanded clones across subjects, suggesting private repertoires in all groups.

This clonotype has at least ten counts. The antigen is unknown. A 10-nucleotide random UMI tagged transcripts in template-switch 5'RACE cDNA synthesis. Every sequencing run produced over 190 million TCR-beta sequences that came from 15-18 subjects. TCRdb fed the 5' RACE reads into MiXCR, producing one record per CDR3 protein. This table holds 60,000 to 90,000 distinct CDR3 sequences, approximately 10% found once. Time point denoted: longitudinal time-point 1 (baseline). The CDR3 contains 17 residues. V shed 4 bases and J 2 bases; nucleotides not matched to a gene: 7. Per germline, CDR1 SGHRS and CDR2 YFSETQ.

The receptor was isolated from a man younger than 40 in good health. The chain combines TRBV5-1 with TRBJ2-2; 11 bases match TRBD2. The sample consisted of PBMCs. CDR3 sequence: CASSMLAGGRNTGELFF. In DNA, the CDR3 is TGCGCCAGCAGCATGCTAGCGGGAGGTCGAAACACCGGGGAGCTGTTTTTT.